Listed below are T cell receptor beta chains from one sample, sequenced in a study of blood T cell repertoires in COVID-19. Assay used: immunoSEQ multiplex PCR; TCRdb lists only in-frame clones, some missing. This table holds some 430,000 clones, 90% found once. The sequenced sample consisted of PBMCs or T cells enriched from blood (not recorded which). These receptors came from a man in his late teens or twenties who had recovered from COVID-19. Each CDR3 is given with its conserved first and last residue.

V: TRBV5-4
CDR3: CATRETGDNSPLHF

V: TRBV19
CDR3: CASSISGGYTF

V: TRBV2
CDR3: CASSIEATGELFF

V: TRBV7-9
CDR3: CASSLLQNTGELFF

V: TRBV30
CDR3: CAWVDRGSYTF

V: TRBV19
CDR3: CASSIEGGYGYTF

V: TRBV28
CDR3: CAGRTAGLANNEQFF

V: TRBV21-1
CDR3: CASSNPRYDRGPGEQYF

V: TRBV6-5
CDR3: CASKRDSSYNEQFF

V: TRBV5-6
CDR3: CASSLGGHGSYEQYF

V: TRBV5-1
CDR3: CASSLVPGEYGYTF

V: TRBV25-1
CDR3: CASSVEQTNTEAFF

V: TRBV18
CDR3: CASSPPNRERVQYF

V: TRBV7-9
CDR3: CASSPIIRVYGYTF

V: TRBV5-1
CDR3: CASSLGQAIYGYTF

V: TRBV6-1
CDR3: CASSDRRGNEQFF

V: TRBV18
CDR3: CANRDSLNTEAFF

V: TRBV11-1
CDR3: CASSLGTDYGYTF

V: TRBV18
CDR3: CASSPRTGKNSPLHF

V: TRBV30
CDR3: CAWRGAGEYHEQFF

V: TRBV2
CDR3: CASSRVQGLNYEQYF

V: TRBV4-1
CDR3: CASSQPVQGNQPQHF

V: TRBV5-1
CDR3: CASSLEQFQETQYF

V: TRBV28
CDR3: CASSLQGKNDGKLFF